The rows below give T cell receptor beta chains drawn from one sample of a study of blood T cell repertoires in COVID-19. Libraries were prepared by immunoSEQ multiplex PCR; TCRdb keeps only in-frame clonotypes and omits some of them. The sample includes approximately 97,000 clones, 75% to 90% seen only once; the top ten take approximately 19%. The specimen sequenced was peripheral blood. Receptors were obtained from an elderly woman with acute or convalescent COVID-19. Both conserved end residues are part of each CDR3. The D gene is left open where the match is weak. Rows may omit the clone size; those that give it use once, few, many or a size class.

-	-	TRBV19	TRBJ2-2	TGTGCCAGTAGTACCTCGGAACGGGACGGGGAGCTGTTTTTT	CASSTSERDGELFF
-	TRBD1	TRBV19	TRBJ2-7	TGTGCCAGTAACCCCGGGACAGGGTACCCCTACGAGCAGTACTTC	CASNPGTGYPYEQYF
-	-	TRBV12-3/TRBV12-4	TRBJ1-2	TGTGCCAGCAGTGTCAACAGGGTTGGAGGCTACACCTTC	CASSVNRVGGYTF
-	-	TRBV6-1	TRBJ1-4	TGTGCCAGCAGTGACAGGGAAATAGGAAAACTGTTTTTT	CASSDREIGKLFF
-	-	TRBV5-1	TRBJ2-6	TGCGCCAGCAGCTCCGAGAAGGGGGGAGGGAGCTCTGGGGCCAACGTCCTGACTTTC	CASSSEKGGGSSGANVLTF
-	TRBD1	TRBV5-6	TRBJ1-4	TGTGCCAGCAGCTTGGCCAGTTTCAGGACAGGGAGAGAAAAACTGTTTTTT	CASSLASFRTGREKLFF
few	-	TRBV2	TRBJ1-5	TGTGCCAGCAGTCTCGGACAGCAACCTAATCAGCCCCAGCATTTT	CASSLGQQPNQPQHF
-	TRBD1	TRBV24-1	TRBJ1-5	TGTGCCACCAGTGATACAGGGGGGCCCGATCAGCCCCAGCATTTT	CATSDTGGPDQPQHF
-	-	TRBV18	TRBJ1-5	TGTGCCAGCTCACTGCGTAGTCAGCCCCAGCATTTT	CASSLRSQPQHF
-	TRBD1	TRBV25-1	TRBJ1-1	TGTGCCAGCAGGAGAGACAGGGGGCCGGAAACTGAAGCTTTCTTT	CASRRDRGPETEAFF
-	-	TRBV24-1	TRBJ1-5	TGTGCCACCAGTGACTGGCTAGGACAAAGTCAGCCCCAGCATTTT	CATSDWLGQSQPQHF
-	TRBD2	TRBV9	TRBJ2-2	TGTGCCAGCAGCTCCCTAGCGGGGGAGAACACCGGGGAGCTGTTTTTT	CASSSLAGENTGELFF
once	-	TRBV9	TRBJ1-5	TGTGCCAGCAGCCAAGACTGGAGCAATCAGCCCCAGCATTTT	CASSQDWSNQPQHF
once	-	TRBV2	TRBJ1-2	TGTGCCAGCAGAAACAGGGTTTCTAACTATGGCTACACCTTC	CASRNRVSNYGYTF
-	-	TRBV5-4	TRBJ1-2	TGTGCCAGCAGCTTGCGGTCCGAGGTTGGGGCGCTGGGCTACACCTTC	CASSLRSEVGALGYTF
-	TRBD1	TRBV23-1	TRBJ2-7	TGCGCCAGCAGTCAAGAAGGGACAGGGATCTCCGAGCAGTACTTC	CASSQEGTGISEQYF
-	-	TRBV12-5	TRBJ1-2	TGTGCTAGTGGTTTGCCTCGGACAGCACTAAACTATGGCTACACCTTC	CASGLPRTALNYGYTF
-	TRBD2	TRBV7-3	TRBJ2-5	TGTGCCAGCAGCAGGGGACTAGGCAAACAAGAGACCCAGTACTTC	CASSRGLGKQETQYF
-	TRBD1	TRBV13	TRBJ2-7	TGTGCCAGCAGCCGACAGGGGAACTACGAGCAGTACTTC	CASSRQGNYEQYF
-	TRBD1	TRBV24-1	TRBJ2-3	TGTGCCACCAGTGGCTTTCAGGGGGCTTTAAGCACAGATACGCAGTATTTT	CATSGFQGALSTDTQYF
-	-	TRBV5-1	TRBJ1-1	TGCGCCAGCAGCCCCGGAGGGGGGGCGGTTGAAGCTTTCTTT	CASSPGGGAVEAFF
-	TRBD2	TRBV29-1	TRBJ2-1	TGCAGCGTTGCAGGTAGCGGGGGGGACTACAGGGAGCAGTTCTTC	CSVAGSGGDYREQFF
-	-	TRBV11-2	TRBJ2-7	TGTGCCAGCAGCTTAGGCGAGGAATACGAGCAGTACTTC	CASSLGEEYEQYF
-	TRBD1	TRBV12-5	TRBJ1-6	TGTGCTAGTGGTTTTACCGACAGGGGCGGCTCACCCCTCCACTTT	CASGFTDRGGSPLHF
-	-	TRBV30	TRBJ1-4	TGTGCCTGGAACGGGGGGCTCGCAACTAATGAAAAACTGTTTTTT	CAWNGGLATNEKLFF
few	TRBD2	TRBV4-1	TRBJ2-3	TGCGCCAGCAGCCACCAGCGGGGGGGCGCAGATACGCAGTATTTT	CASSHQRGGADTQYF
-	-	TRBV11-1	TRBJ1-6	TGTGCCAGCAGCTTACAGGGGTTATATTCACCCCTCCACTTT	CASSLQGLYSPLHF